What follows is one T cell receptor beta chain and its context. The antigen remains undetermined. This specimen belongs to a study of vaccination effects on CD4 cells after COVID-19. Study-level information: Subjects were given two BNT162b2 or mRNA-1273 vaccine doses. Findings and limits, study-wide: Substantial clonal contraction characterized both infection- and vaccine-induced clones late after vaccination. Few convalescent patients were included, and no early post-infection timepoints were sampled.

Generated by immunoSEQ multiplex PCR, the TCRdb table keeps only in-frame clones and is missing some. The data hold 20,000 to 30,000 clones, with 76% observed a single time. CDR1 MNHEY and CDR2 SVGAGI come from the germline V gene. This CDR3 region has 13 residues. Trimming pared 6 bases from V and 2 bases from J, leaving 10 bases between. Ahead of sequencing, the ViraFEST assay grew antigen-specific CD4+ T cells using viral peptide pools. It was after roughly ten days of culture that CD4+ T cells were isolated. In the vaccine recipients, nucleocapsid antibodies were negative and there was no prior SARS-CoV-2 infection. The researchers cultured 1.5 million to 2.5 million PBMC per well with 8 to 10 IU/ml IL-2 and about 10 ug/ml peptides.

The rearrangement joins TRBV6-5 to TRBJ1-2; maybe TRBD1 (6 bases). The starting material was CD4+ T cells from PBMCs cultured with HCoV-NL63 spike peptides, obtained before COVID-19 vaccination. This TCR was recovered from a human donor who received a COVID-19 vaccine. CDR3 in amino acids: CASRMDSNYGYTF. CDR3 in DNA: TGTGCCAGCAGGATGGACAGCAACTATGGCTACACCTTC.